The 23 T cell receptor beta chains below all came from one sample that was sequenced in a study of blood T cell repertoires in COVID-19. Here immunoSEQ multiplex PCR was the method, and the copy in TCRdb shows in-frame clones only, minus some. Of about 240,000 clones listed, more than 85% are singletons. Sequenced: peripheral blood. All receptors derive from a woman in her seventies with active or convalescent COVID-19.

The rearrangement joins TRBV6-5 to TRBJ2-1; 10 bases are a match to TRBD2. The V and J ends lost 10 bases and 4 bases, in that order; junction bases with no gene match: 4. Germline CDR1 is MNHEY and CDR2 is SVGAGI. This CDR3 spans 13 amino acids. In nucleotides, the CDR3 is TGTGCCACCGAGCGGGGGGGGTACAATGAGCAGTTCTTC. Its translation: CATERGGYNEQFF.

V is TRBV7-8 and J is TRBJ1-2; 7 nucleotides line up with TRBD1. The CDR3 covers 14 residues. The V gene end was trimmed by 3 bases and the J gene end by 5 bases; junction bases not matched to a gene: 6. Looked up from germline, CDR1 is SGHVS and CDR2 is FQNEAQ. DNA for the CDR3: TGTGCCAGCAGCTTTGGGACAGCGGATTATGGCTACACCTTC. It yields the protein CASSFGTADYGYTF.

J is TRBJ2-7 and V is TRBV5-1, with 9 bases lining up with TRBD1. V was clipped by 2 bases and J by 3 bases; unmatched bases: 3. Per the germline V gene, CDR1 is SGHRS and CDR2 is YFSETQ. The CDR3 has 14 residues. CDR3 DNA sequence: TGCGCCAGCAGCTTACTGACAGGGGGCTACGAGCAGTACTTC. This encodes CASSLLTGGYEQYF.

The V and J genes are TRBV5-6 and TRBJ1-1; D unresolved. CDR3 size: 17 residues. Germline V gives CDR1 SGHDT, CDR2 YYEEEE. V shed 0 bases and J shed 5 bases, with 20 bases lying between them. The CDR3 here is CASSLGQPVGVTTEAFF. The DNA for the CDR3 is TGTGCCAGCAGCTTGGGTCAGCCGGTAGGAGTGACGACTGAAGCTTTCTTT.

V is TRBV9 and J is TRBJ2-1; 7 nucleotides match TRBD1. V was clipped by 3 bases and J by 0 bases; unmatched bases: 6. The CDR3 extends over 16 amino acids. Germline V lookup: CDR1 SGDLS, CDR2 YYNGEE. This chain's CDR3 is CASSAGQASSYNEQFF. The DNA for the CDR3 is TGTGCCAGCAGCGCCGGACAGGCTAGCTCCTACAATGAGCAGTTCTTC.

V gene TRBV19 combines with J gene TRBJ1-5; D not certain. The V end lost 3 bases, the J end lost 1 base, and 13 bases lay between the germline ends. In germline, CDR1 is LNHDA, CDR2 SQIVND (reference sequence). The CDR3 spans 16 residues. The CDR3 is CASSIFAGISNQPQHF. The DNA of the CDR3 is TGTGCCAGTAGTATTTTCGCAGGCATCAGCAATCAGCCCCAGCATTTT.

The chain carries TRBV6-6 and TRBJ2-2, with D perhaps TRBD2 (5 bases). Germline V lookup: CDR1 MNHNY, CDR2 SVGAGI (reference sequence). The ends were cut back, 4 bases at V and 7 bases at J, with 13 bases in the middle. This CDR3 is 14 amino acids long. CDR3 sequence reads: CASSLTGSNGELFF. As DNA, the CDR3 is TGTGCCAGCAGTTTGACGGGGTCTAACGGGGAGCTGTTTTTT.

The chain has TRBV5-1 and TRBJ2-7; 8 bases align to TRBD1. CDR3 length: 17 residues. The germline CDR1 and CDR2 sequences are SGHRS and YFSETQ. The V segment lost 4 bases and the J segment 0 bases; nucleotides outside the gene matches: 12. CDR3 sequence (DNA): TGCGCCAGCAGCCTCGATCCCCCGGGACAGGCCTCCTACGAGCAGTACTTC. Amino acid sequence: CASSLDPPGQASYEQYF.

V and J are TRBV10-1 and TRBJ2-3, with a weak D call TRBD1 (5 bases). CDR3 size: 14 residues. CDR1 is WNHNN and CDR2 is SYGVQD in the germline V gene (reference sequence). The V gene lost 3 bases and the J gene lost 4 bases, with 11 bases spanning the gap. In nucleotides, the CDR3 is TGCGCCAGCAGTGATTCAGCAGGGTCAGATACGCAGTATTTT. Residues: CASSDSAGSDTQYF.

This clone was counted once. This CDR3 reads CASSERTGGQTNTGELFF. CDR3 bases: TGTGCCAGCAGCGAAAGGACAGGCGGGCAGACGAACACCGGGGAGCTGTTTTTT. V gene TRBV9 combines with J gene TRBJ2-2; 7 positions match TRBD1. The V and J ends lost 3 bases and 0 bases, in that order; junction bases with no gene match: 11. Per the germline V gene, CDR1 is SGDLS and CDR2 is YYNGEE. This CDR3 is built from 18 residues.

The CDR3 spells CASSPLPTYEQYF. CDR3 nucleotides: TGTGCCAGCTCACCACTTCCCACTTACGAGCAGTACTTC. The rearrangement joins TRBV18 to TRBJ2-7; D is undetermined. The ends were cut back, 1 base at V and 4 bases at J, with 8 bases in the middle. The CDR3 runs to 13 residues. Looked up from germline, CDR1 is KGHSH and CDR2 is LQKENI.

The rearrangement joins TRBV11-3 to TRBJ1-2; 10 nucleotides match TRBD1. The CDR3 covers 16 residues. The ends lost 1 base at V and 4 bases at J; junction bases unmatched: 6. CDR1 SGHNT and CDR2 YENEEA come from the germline V gene. CDR3 bases: TGTGCCAGCAGCTTAGTCCGGGACAGGGGAAGCTATGGCTACACCTTC. Amino acids: CASSLVRDRGSYGYTF. The complete variable domain, with remaining parts taken from reference TRBV11-3 and TRBJ1-2, reads EAGVVQSPRYKIIEKKQPVAFWCNPISGHNTLYWYLQNLGQGPELLIRYENEEAVDDSQLPKDRFSAERLKGVDSTLKIQPAELGDSAVYLCASSLVRDRGSYGYTFGSGTRLTVV.

V is TRBV6-5 and J is TRBJ1-1; D is uncertain. Between the trimmed V and J ends, which lost 5 bases and 0 bases, there was a span of 10 bases. Per the germline V gene, CDR1 is MNHEY and CDR2 is SVGAGI. The length of the CDR3 is 14 residues. The CDR3 spells CASSRGGVNTEAFF. The CDR3 nucleotides read TGTGCCAGCAGTCGTGGCGGGGTGAACACTGAAGCTTTCTTT.

The chain joins TRBV11-2 to TRBJ1-2, with D uncertain. The CDR3 totals 15 residues. Germline-derived CDR1 and CDR2 are SGHAT and FQNNGV. Trimming left V 5 bases short and J 2 bases short, with 15 bases between. CDR3 sequence: CASSNLRGLNYGYTF. The CDR3 DNA reads TGTGCCAGCAGCAACTTAAGAGGACTAAACTATGGCTACACCTTC.

The CDR3 loop reads CASSLAGGSGNTIYF. CDR3 in DNA: TGTGCCAGCAGCTTAGCAGGGGGCTCTGGAAACACCATATATTTT. The rearrangement uses TRBV7-2 and TRBJ1-3, with D perhaps matching TRBD1 (6 bases). Trimming removed 0 bases at V and 0 bases at J, with 6 bases between. The CDR3 is 15 amino acids. Germline CDR1 and CDR2: SGHTA and FQGNSA.

This chain uses TRBV6-5 with TRBJ1-2; perhaps TRBD1 as D (5 bases). Germline CDR1 reads MNHEY; CDR2 reads SVGAGI. The CDR3 consists of 12 residues. With 7 bases removed from V and 2 bases from J, the gap between germline ends came to 8 bases. The CDR3 DNA reads as TGTGCCAGCAAGGGGAGGAACTATGGCTACACCTTC. Translated: CASKGRNYGYTF.

This chain joins TRBV4-1 and TRBJ1-1; D may be TRBD1 (6 bases). CDR3 length: 14 residues. Germline assignment: CDR1 MGHRA and CDR2 YSYEKL. Trimming removed 3 bases from V and 4 bases from J, with 12 bases in between. The CDR3 loop is CASSHYQGSTEAFF. Here the CDR3 DNA reads TGCGCCAGCAGCCACTATCAGGGGAGCACTGAAGCTTTCTTT.

The chain uses TRBV25-1 and TRBJ2-7; 10 bases are a match to TRBD1. J gave up 3 bases and V 3 bases, and 2 bases lay outside the gene matches. CDR3 size: 14 residues. Germline CDR1 reads MGHDK; CDR2 reads SYGVNS. DNA for the CDR3: TGTGCCAGCAGTGATTGGGACAGGGGCTACGAGCAGTACTTC. Encoded protein: CASSDWDRGYEQYF.

The chain has TRBV18 and TRBJ2-2; D may be TRBD1 (5 bases). Trimming pared 3 bases from V and 5 bases from J, leaving 7 bases between. This CDR3 has 13 residues. Germline assignment: CDR1 KGHSH and CDR2 LQKENI. Here the CDR3 DNA reads TGTGCCAGCTCACCTGACAGAACCGGGGAGCTGTTTTTT. This codes for CASSPDRTGELFF.

The V gene is TRBV7-8, the J gene TRBJ2-1; 9 bases map to TRBD1. The CDR3 runs 12 residues. Trimming removed 5 bases from V and 14 bases from J; junction bases left unmatched: 7. CDR1 is SGHVS and CDR2 is FQNEAQ in the germline V gene. CDR3 in amino acids: CASSPLTGGKFF. In nucleotides, the CDR3 is TGTGCCAGCAGCCCCTTGACAGGGGGAAAGTTCTTC.

This rearrangement joins TRBV4-1 to TRBJ2-7; tentatively, D is TRBD1 (5 bases). The V end was cut by 1 base, the J end by 6 bases, with 10 bases between. Germline assignment: CDR1 MGHRA and CDR2 YSYEKL. CDR3 length: 13 amino acids. CDR3 coding DNA: TGCGCCAGCAGCCAAGGGCAGGGCCGCGAGCAGTACTTC. Residues: CASSQGQGREQYF.

This clone has a count of ten or more. The rearrangement links TRBV19 to TRBJ1-4; possible D gene TRBD1, 5 bases. Looked up from germline, CDR1 is LNHDA and CDR2 is SQIVND (reference sequence). V lost 3 bases and J lost 2, with 10 bases in between. This CDR3 region has 15 residues. In nucleotides, the CDR3 is TGTGCCAGTAGTATCGGAGGGGTGACTAATGAAAAACTGTTTTTT. Translated: CASSIGGVTNEKLFF.

There are a few counts of this clone. This chain uses TRBV6-2 or TRBV6-3 with TRBJ2-5; 8 nucleotides line up with TRBD2. CDR1 and CDR2 from the germline V gene are MNHEY and SVGEGT. Trimming cost V 2 bases and J 3 bases; bases outside gene matches: 8. CDR3 length equals 16 residues. The CDR3 coding sequence is TGTGCCAGCAGTTACCTCCTCAGCGGGGGCAAAGAGACCCAGTACTTC. It specifies CASSYLLSGGKETQYF.